These 18 T cell receptor beta chains originate from one sample sequenced in a study of cytomegalovirus exposure and HLA in healthy donors. Produced via immunoSEQ multiplex PCR; TCRdb's table is partial and in-frame only. The sample gives approximately 240,000 clones, 80% to 95% of which show up once; roughly 1% is in the top ten. The sequenced sample consisted of PBMCs. Source of these receptors: a young woman in good health and CMV-seronegative.

This clone occurred once. The chain links TRBV29-1 to TRBJ2-7, with 7 bases aligning to TRBD1. Trimming cost V 3 bases and J 0 bases; bases outside gene matches: 2. From germline, CDR1 is SQVTM and CDR2 ANQGSEA. The CDR3 has 13 residues. DNA for the CDR3: TGCAGCGTTGACAGGGGGAGCTCCTACGAGCAGTACTTC. Translated: CSVDRGSSYEQYF.

The rearrangement joins TRBV27 to TRBJ1-2; D is uncertain. The CDR3 covers 16 residues. With 3 bases removed from V and 1 base from J, the gap between germline ends came to 15 bases. Germline V gives CDR1 MNHEY, CDR2 SMNVEV (reference sequence). This chain's CDR3 is CASSLDGGLSNYGYTF. CDR3 coding DNA: TGTGCCAGCAGTTTGGACGGAGGACTTAGTAACTATGGCTACACCTTC.

The gene calls are TRBV5-4 and TRBJ2-1; 14 positions match TRBD2. Losses at the gene ends were 4 bases for V and 8 bases for J; bases not matched to a gene: 5. Germline loops: CDR1 SGHNT, CDR2 YYREEE (reference sequence). The CDR3 is made up of 15 amino acids. CDR3 protein: CASSGTSGSWHEQFF. In DNA form, the CDR3 reads TGTGCCAGCAGCGGGACTAGCGGGAGTTGGCATGAGCAGTTCTTC.

The J gene is TRBJ1-3, the V gene TRBV30; no clear D gene. The CDR3 loop spans 13 amino acids. The ends were cut back, 5 bases at V and 2 bases at J, with 10 bases in the middle. Germline CDR1 reads GTSNPN; CDR2 reads SVGIG (reference sequence). DNA of the CDR3: TGTGCCTGGCGGAGAAGTCCTGGAAACACCATATATTTT. Translating it yields CAWRRSPGNTIYF.

The chain links TRBV5-4 to TRBJ2-2; no firm D call. This CDR3 has 12 amino acids. V was clipped by 4 bases and J by 8 bases, with 9 bases between them. Germline V CDR1 and CDR2: SGHNT, YYREEE (reference sequence). Here the CDR3 DNA reads TGTGCCAGCAGCCCGTATGCGGGGGAGCTGTTTTTT. Translating gives CASSPYAGELFF.

CDR3 in DNA: TGTGCCAGCAGCGCCGGGACTAGCGTAATTATGAGTGAGCAGTTCTTC. The encoded protein is CASSAGTSVIMSEQFF. The rearrangement uses TRBV2 and TRBJ2-1, with 10 nucleotides matching TRBD2. Germline loops: CDR1 SNHLY, CDR2 FYNNEI. The CDR3 contains 16 residues. Trimming cost V 6 bases and J 9 bases; bases outside gene matches: 14.

This sequence joins TRBV2 and TRBJ2-5; 8 nucleotides line up with TRBD2. The CDR3 loop spans 16 amino acids. V shed 5 bases, J shed 1 base, and the junction held 9 bases outside the gene matches. From germline, CDR1 is SNHLY and CDR2 FYNNEI. CDR3 bases: TGTGCCAGCAGTACGTCTGATAGCGGGATCCAAGAGACCCAGTACTTC. It specifies CASSTSDSGIQETQYF.

The V call is TRBV6-1, the J call TRBJ2-7, with D unclear. The germline V and J ends were trimmed by 5 bases and 0 bases, with 8 bases remaining between them. The CDR3 contains 13 residues. From germline, CDR1 is MNHNS and CDR2 SASEGT. Here the CDR3 reads CASSKSVSYEQYF. For the CDR3, the DNA is TGTGCCAGCAGTAAAAGCGTCTCCTACGAGCAGTACTTC.

V is TRBV19 and J is TRBJ1-3; no definite D call. The germline CDR1 and CDR2 sequences are LNHDA and SQIVND (reference sequence). The CDR3 consists of 14 residues. The V end lost 2 bases, the J end lost 0 bases, and 5 bases lay between the germline ends. The CDR3 region is CASSISVSGNTIYF. CDR3 bases: TGTGCCAGTAGTATATCAGTCTCTGGAAACACCATATATTTT.

This clone has just one count. The V and J genes are TRBV5-1 and TRBJ2-5; 7 bases map to TRBD1. CDR3 size: 14 residues. Germline V lookup: CDR1 SGHRS, CDR2 YFSETQ. V shed 3 bases, J shed 6 bases, and the junction held 8 bases outside the gene matches. The CDR3: CASSSNRGQKTQYF. CDR3 coding DNA: TGCGCCAGCAGCTCGAACAGGGGCCAGAAGACCCAGTACTTC.

This clone was detected only once. The chain is built from TRBV27 and TRBJ2-1, with D possibly being TRBD2 (6 bases). Trimming left V 3 bases short and J 0 bases short, with 18 bases between. CDR1 and CDR2 from the germline V gene are MNHEY and SMNVEV (reference sequence). CDR3 length equals 18 residues. CDR3 sequence: CASSFSPWGVRSYNEQFF. The CDR3 DNA reads as TGTGCCAGCAGTTTTTCCCCCTGGGGGGTACGCTCCTACAATGAGCAGTTCTTC.

Only one count was recorded for this clone. This chain connects TRBV4-1 to TRBJ2-7; 7 bases are shared with TRBD1. The length of the CDR3 is 15 residues. Germline CDR1 is MGHRA and CDR2 is YSYEKL. Trimming took 1 base from V and 4 from J; bases not matched to a gene: 7. CDR3 DNA: TGCGCCAGCAGCCAAGGTGGACAGGCCTTTTACGAGCAGTACTTC. Translated, it gives CASSQGGQAFYEQYF.

The chain recombines TRBV2 with TRBJ2-1, with 9 bases that match TRBD2. Germline V gives CDR1 SNHLY, CDR2 FYNNEI. This CDR3 comprises 16 residues. Losses at the gene ends were 0 bases for V and 2 bases for J; bases not matched to a gene: 2. The CDR3 DNA reads TGTGCCAGCAGTGAAGCTGTAGCGGGAGCCTACAATGAGCAGTTCTTC. The encoded protein is CASSEAVAGAYNEQFF. Complete variable domain (other parts from reference TRBV2 and TRBJ2-1): EPEVTQTPSHQVTQMGQEVILRCVPISNHLYFYWYRQILGQKVEFLVSFYNNEISEKSEIFDDQFSVERPDGSNFTLKIRSTKLEDSAMYFCASSEAVAGAYNEQFFGPGTRLTVL.

This chain connects TRBV14 to TRBJ2-7; 13 bases map to TRBD2. From germline, CDR1 is SGHDN and CDR2 FVKESK. The V and J ends lost 2 bases and 3 bases, in that order; junction bases with no gene match: 4. The CDR3 covers 16 residues. This CDR3 reads CASSQKTSGRYYEQYF. CDR3 DNA sequence: TGTGCCAGCAGCCAAAAGACTAGCGGGAGGTACTACGAGCAGTACTTC.

This chain joins TRBV7-3 and TRBJ2-2; D might be TRBD1 (6 bases). The CDR3 has 15 residues. Trimming removed 5 bases from V and 7 bases from J, with 17 bases in between. Germline CDR1 reads SGHTA; CDR2 reads FQGTGA. CDR3 sequence reads: CASSPTQGSNGELFF. Written as DNA, the CDR3 is TGTGCCAGCAGCCCTACCCAGGGGTCGAACGGGGAGCTGTTTTTT.

V and J are TRBV5-1 and TRBJ1-3; 11 nucleotides align to TRBD1. Germline trimming cut 3 bases from V and 2 bases from J; bases unmatched to any gene: 4. Per germline, CDR1 SGHRS and CDR2 YFSETQ. The CDR3 runs to 16 residues. The CDR3 nucleotides read TGCGCCAGCAGCTCTGGACAGGGGGCTCCTGGAAACACCATATATTTT. Its protein product is CASSSGQGAPGNTIYF.

The V call is TRBV7-8, the J call TRBJ2-1; D may be TRBD2 (5 bases). The CDR3 is made up of 13 amino acids. Germline V gene data show CDR1 as SGHVS and CDR2 as FQNEAQ. The germline V and J ends were trimmed by 3 bases and 7 bases, with 10 bases remaining between them. The CDR3, as DNA: TGTGCCAGCAGCTTCGGACTTCCGAATGAGCAGTTCTTC. Amino acid sequence: CASSFGLPNEQFF.

A single count supports this clone. The V call is TRBV5-4, the J call TRBJ2-7, with 7 bases lining up with TRBD1. Trimming at V came to 4 bases and at J to 0 bases, leaving 4 bases not matched to a gene. This CDR3 region has 14 residues. CDR1 is SGHNT and CDR2 is YYREEE in the germline V gene (reference sequence). The CDR3 DNA follows: TGTGCCAGCAGCCGGCGGACAGGCTCCTACGAGCAGTACTTC. Translated, it gives CASSRRTGSYEQYF.